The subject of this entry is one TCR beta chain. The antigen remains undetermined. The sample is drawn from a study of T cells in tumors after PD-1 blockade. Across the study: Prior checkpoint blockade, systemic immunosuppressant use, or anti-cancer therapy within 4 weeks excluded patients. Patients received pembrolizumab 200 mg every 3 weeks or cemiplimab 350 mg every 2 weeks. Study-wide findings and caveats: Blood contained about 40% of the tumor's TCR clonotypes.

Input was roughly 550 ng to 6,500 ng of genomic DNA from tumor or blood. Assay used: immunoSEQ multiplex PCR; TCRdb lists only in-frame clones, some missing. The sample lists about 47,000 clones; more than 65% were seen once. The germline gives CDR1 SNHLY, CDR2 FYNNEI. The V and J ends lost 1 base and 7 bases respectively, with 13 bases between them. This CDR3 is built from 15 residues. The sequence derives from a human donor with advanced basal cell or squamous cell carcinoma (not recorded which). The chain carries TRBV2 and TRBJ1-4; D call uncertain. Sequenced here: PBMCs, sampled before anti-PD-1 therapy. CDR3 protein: CASSEERGSGEKLFF. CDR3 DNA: TGTGCCAGCAGTGAAGAACGGGGATCCGGTGAAAAACTGTTTTTT. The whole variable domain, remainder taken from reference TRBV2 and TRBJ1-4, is EPEVTQTPSHQVTQMGQEVILRCVPISNHLYFYWYRQILGQKVEFLVSFYNNEISEKSEIFDDQFSVERPDGSNFTLKIRSTKLEDSAMYFCASSEERGSGEKLFFGSGTQLSVL.